The TCR beta chain described here comes from a study of Graves' ophthalmopathy and Graves' hyperthyroidism. The table lists this clonotype with a few counts. Germline V gene data show CDR1 as SGHRS and CDR2 as YFSETQ. CDR3 length: 16 amino acids. V gave up 1 base and J gave up 0 bases; unmatched junction bases: 6. Amplified TCR beta CDR3 regions were obtained using RNA transcripts as template. HTBI primers were employed in first-round RT-PCR, then a second-round multiplex PCR followed. TCRdb re-called the multiplex PCR reads through MiXCR, storing one row per CDR3 protein. The table lists about 400,000 distinct CDR3 sequences, 15% of them singletons.

What was sequenced was peripheral blood. The sequence came from a woman younger than 30 with stable Graves' hyperthyroidism. This chain connects TRBV5-1 to TRBJ2-5; 7 bases align to TRBD2. CDR3: CASSLSAGVNQETQYF. The CDR3 nucleotides read TGCGCCAGCAGCTTGTCGGCGGGGGTAAACCAAGAGACCCAGTACTTC.